The entry below gives a single T cell receptor beta chain sequence along with its context. The antigen is unknown. This record belongs to a study of T cells in Graves' hyperthyroidism and ophthalmopathy. TCR beta CDR3 region amplification was performed from RNA transcripts. RT-PCR in the first round (using the HTBI primer set) targeted the TCR CDR3. TCRdb reprocessed the multiplex PCR reads with MiXCR, giving one entry per CDR3 protein. Of more than 500,000 distinct CDR3 sequences listed, 46% are singletons. Study outcomes and limitations: Ophthalmopathy got predicted by the model a median about six months before its onset.

The ends were cut back, 6 bases at V and 6 bases at J, with 21 bases in the middle. The germline gives CDR1 MNHEY, CDR2 SVGAGI. The CDR3 contains 15 residues. For the diagnoses, clinical symptoms, serum thyroxine and TRAb, thyroid ultrasound and orbital computed tomography were used. The receptor was derived from an adult woman with Graves' disease, either hyperthyroidism or ophthalmopathy (not recorded which). V and J are TRBV6-5 and TRBJ2-7; D is possibly TRBD2 (5 bases). The specimen sequenced was peripheral blood or thyroid tissue (not recorded which). The CDR3 DNA reads as TGTGCCAGCAGCACGGGCCGCAGCGGTGGTGGCGAGCAGTACTTC. Its protein is CASSTGRSGGGEQYF.